This TCR beta chain comes out of a study of CD8 T cells in ankylosing spondylitis. V shed 4 bases and J 4 bases; nucleotides not matched to a gene: 8. The germline V gene encodes CDR1 KGHDR and CDR2 SFDVKD. The CDR3 is 17 residues long. MiXCR, run by TCRdb on the 5' RACE reads, gives a single entry per CDR3 protein. The sample carries 150,000 to 200,000 distinct CDR3 sequences, approximately 10% recorded once. Only a few counts were recorded for this clonotype. Antigen specificity is unknown. The study's findings and limits: It was reported that disease-linked clones were significantly enriched in matched ankylosing spondylitis synovial fluid. Seemingly distinctive of ankylosing spondylitis blood was a TCR beta motif formed by eight highly homologous variants.

V and J are TRBV24-1 and TRBJ2-3; the match to TRBD2 covers 12 bases. Specimen: blood, either unsorted or a sorted T cell fraction (not recorded which). The receptor was derived from a male donor with ankylosing spondylitis or in good health (not recorded which). The DNA for the CDR3 is TGTGCCACCAGTGACCGGAGACTAGCGGGGGAGTCAGATACGCAGTATTTT. This sequence encodes CATSDRRLAGESDTQYF.